The T cell receptor beta chain under discussion was sequenced for a study of cytomegalovirus exposure and HLA in healthy donors. To note about this clone: Its cognate antigen is unknown.

The PCR had 60 Vbeta and 13 Jbeta primers. Assay used: immunoSEQ multiplex PCR; TCRdb lists only in-frame clones, some missing. The table for this sample gives about 46,000 clones. Findings of the study overall: Excluded were some V segments that proved indistinguishable, including TRBV6-2 and TRBV6-3.

The germline V and J ends were trimmed by 5 bases and 6 bases, with 9 bases remaining between them. Germline V lookup: CDR1 SQVTM, CDR2 ANQGSEA. This CDR3 contains 11 residues. Sequences were obtained from PBMCs. The V gene is TRBV29-1, the J gene TRBJ2-3; possible D gene TRBD2, 7 bases. This receptor was taken from a woman aged 40 to 50 in good health and CMV-seronegative. The DNA of the CDR3 is TGCAGCGTTAGGGGGGGGGATACGCAGTATTTT. It codes for CSVRGGDTQYF.